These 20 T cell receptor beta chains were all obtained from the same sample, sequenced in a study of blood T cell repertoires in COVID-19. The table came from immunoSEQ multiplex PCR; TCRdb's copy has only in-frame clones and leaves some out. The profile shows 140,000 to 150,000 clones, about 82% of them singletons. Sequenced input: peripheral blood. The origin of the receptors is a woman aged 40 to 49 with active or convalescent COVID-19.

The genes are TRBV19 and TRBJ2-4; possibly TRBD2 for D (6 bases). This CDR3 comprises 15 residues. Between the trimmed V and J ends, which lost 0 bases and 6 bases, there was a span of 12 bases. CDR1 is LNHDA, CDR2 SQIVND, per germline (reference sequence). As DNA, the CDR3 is TGTGCCAGTAGTATAGATCGAGGAGGGGTAAACATTCAGTACTTC. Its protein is CASSIDRGGVNIQYF.

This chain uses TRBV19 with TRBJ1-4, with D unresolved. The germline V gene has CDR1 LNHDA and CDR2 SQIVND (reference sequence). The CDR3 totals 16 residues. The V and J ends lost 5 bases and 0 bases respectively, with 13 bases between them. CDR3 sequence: CASSVGRVATNEKLFF. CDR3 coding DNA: TGTGCCAGTAGTGTTGGGAGAGTGGCAACTAATGAAAAACTGTTTTTT.

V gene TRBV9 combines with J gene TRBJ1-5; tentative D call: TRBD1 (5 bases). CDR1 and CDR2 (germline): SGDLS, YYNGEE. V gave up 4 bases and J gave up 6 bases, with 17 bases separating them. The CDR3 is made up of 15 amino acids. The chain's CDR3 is CASSITGGAGQPQHF. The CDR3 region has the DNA TGTGCCAGCAGCATAACAGGCGGGGCGGGTCAGCCCCAGCATTTT.

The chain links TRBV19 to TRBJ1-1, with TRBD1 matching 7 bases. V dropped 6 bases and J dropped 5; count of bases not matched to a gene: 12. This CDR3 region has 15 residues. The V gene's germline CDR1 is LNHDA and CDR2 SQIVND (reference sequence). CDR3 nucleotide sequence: TGTGCCAGTAGCCGAACACGACAGGGAAGTACTGAAGCTTTCTTT. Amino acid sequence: CASSRTRQGSTEAFF.

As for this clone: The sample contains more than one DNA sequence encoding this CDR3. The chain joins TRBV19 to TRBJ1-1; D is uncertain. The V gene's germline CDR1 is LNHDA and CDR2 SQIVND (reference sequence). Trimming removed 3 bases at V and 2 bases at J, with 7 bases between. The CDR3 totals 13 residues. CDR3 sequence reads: CASSISVNTEAFF. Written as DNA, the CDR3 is TGTGCCAGTAGTATCTCCGTAAACACTGAAGCTTTCTTT.

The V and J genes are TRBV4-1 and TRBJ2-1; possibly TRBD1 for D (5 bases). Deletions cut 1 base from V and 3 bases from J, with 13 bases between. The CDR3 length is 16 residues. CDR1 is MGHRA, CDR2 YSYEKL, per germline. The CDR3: CASSQGWGLRYNEQFF. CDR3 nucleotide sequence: TGCGCCAGCAGCCAAGGGTGGGGCTTACGCTACAATGAGCAGTTCTTC.

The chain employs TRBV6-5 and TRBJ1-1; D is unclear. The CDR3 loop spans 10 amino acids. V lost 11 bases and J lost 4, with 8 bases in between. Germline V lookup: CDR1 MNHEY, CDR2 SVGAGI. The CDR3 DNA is TGTGCCGCTGGCCCCACTGAAGCTTTCTTT. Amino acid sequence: CAAGPTEAFF.

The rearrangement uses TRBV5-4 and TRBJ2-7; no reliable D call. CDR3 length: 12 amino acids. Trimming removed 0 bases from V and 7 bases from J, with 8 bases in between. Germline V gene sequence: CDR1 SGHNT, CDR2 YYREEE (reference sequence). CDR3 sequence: CASSLDTGEQYF. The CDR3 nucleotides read TGTGCCAGCAGCTTGGACACGGGTGAGCAGTACTTC. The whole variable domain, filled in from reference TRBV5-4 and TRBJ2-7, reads ETGVTQSPTHLIKTRGQQVTLRCSSQSGHNTVSWYQQALGQGPQFIFQYYREEENGRGNFPPRFSGLQFPNYSSELNVNALELDDSALYLCASSLDTGEQYFGPGTRLTVT.

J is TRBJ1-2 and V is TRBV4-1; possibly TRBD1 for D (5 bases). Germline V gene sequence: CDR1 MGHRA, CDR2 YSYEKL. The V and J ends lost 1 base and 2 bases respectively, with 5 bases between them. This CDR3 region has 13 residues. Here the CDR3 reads CASSQAGNYGYTF. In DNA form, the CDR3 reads TGCGCCAGCAGCCAAGCAGGGAACTATGGCTACACCTTC.

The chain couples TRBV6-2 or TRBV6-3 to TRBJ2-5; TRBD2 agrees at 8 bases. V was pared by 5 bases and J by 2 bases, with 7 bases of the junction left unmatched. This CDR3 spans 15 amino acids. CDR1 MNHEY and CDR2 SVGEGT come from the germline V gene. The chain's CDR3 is CASSPHTSGQETQYF. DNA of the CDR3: TGTGCCAGCAGTCCGCACACTAGCGGACAAGAGACCCAGTACTTC.

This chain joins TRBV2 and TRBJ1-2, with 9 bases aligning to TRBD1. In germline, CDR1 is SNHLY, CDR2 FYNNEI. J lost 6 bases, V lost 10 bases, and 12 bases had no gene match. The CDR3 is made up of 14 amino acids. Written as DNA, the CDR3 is TGTGCCAAGGAGGGGGACAGGGTGAGCGATGGCTACACCTTC. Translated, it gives CAKEGDRVSDGYTF.

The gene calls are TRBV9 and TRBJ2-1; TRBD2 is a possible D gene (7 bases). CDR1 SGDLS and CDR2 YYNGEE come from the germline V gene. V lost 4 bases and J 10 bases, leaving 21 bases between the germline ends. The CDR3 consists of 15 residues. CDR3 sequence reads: CASSPRGEGVSEQFF. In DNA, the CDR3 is TGTGCCAGCAGCCCCCGGGGGGAGGGGGTTTCGGAGCAGTTCTTC. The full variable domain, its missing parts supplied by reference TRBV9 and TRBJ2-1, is DSGVTQTPKHLITATGQRVTLRCSPRSGDLSVYWYQQSLDQGLQFLIQYYNGEERAKGNILERFSAQQFPDLHSELNLSSLELGDSALYFCASSPRGEGVSEQFFGPGTRLTVL.

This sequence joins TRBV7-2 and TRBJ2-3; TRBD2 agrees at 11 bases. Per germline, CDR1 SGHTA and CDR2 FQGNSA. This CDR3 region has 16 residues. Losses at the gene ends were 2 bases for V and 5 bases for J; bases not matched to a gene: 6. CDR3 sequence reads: CASSLQLAGGLDTQYF. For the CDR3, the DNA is TGTGCCAGCAGCTTACAGCTAGCGGGGGGTTTAGATACGCAGTATTTT.

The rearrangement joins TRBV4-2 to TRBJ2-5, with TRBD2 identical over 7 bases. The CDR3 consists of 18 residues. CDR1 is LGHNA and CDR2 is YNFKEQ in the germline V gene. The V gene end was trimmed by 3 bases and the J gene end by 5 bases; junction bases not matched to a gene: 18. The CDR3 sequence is CASSHGPVASGDLETQYF. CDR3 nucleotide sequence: TGTGCCAGCAGCCATGGCCCAGTGGCTAGCGGAGATTTGGAGACCCAGTACTTC.

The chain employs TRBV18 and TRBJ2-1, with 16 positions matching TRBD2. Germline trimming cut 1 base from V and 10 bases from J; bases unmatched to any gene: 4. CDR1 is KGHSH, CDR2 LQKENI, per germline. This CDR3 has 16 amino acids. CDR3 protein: CASSPRGTSGREEQFF. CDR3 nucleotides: TGTGCCAGCTCACCACGGGGGACTAGCGGGAGGGAGGAGCAGTTCTTC. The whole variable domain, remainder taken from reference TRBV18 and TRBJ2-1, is NAGVMQNPRHLVRRRGQEARLRCSPMKGHSHVYWYRQLPEEGLKFMVYLQKENIIDESGMPKERFSAEFPKEGPSILRIQQVVRGDSAAYFCASSPRGTSGREEQFFGPGTRLTVL.

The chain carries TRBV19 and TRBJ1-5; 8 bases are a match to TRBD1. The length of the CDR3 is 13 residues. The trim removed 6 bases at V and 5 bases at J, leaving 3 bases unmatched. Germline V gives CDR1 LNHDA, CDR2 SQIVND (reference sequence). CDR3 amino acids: CASRATGDQPQHF. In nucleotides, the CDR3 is TGTGCCAGTAGAGCGACAGGGGATCAGCCCCAGCATTTT.

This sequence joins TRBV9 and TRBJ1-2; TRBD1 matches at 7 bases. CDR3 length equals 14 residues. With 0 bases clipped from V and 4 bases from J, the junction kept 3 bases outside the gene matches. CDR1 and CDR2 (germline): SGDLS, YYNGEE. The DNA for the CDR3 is TGTGCCAGCAGCGTAGGGACAGGTGCCTATGGCTACACCTTC. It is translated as CASSVGTGAYGYTF.

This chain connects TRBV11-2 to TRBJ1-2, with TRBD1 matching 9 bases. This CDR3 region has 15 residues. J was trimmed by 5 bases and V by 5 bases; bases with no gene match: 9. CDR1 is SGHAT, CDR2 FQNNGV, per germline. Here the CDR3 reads CASSDYRGRAYGYTF. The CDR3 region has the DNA TGTGCCAGCAGCGACTACAGGGGGCGCGCGTATGGCTACACCTTC.

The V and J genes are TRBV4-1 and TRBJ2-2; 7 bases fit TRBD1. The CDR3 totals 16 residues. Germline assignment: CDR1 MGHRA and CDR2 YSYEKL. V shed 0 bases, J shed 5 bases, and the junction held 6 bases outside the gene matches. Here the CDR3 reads CASSQDEGARTGELFF. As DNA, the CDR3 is TGCGCCAGCAGCCAAGACGAGGGGGCGAGAACCGGGGAGCTGTTTTTT.

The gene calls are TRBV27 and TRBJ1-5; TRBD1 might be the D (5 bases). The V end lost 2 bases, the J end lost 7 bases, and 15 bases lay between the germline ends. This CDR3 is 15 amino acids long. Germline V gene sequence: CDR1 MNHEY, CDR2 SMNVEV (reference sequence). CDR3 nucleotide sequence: TGTGCCAGCAGTTTAGGGTGGGGAGGGGCCCAGCCCCAGCATTTT. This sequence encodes CASSLGWGGAQPQHF.